The source of this T cell receptor beta chain is a study of cytomegalovirus exposure and HLA in healthy donors. Study-wide results and limits: Across HLA loci, a later analysis found differing TCR association rates, with DRB1 most and HLA-C fewest. In the analysis, some V segments, TRBV6-2 and TRBV6-3 included, were excluded as indistinguishable. The number of N-insertions in an Asian-associated ancestry cluster was reportedly below the 666-donor mean in a later analysis.

The CDR3 is 16 amino acids. Between the trimmed V and J ends, which lost 3 bases and 7 bases, there was a span of 21 bases. CDR1 is SGHVS and CDR2 is FQNEAQ in the germline V gene. PCR was performed using 60 Vbeta and 13 Jbeta primers. The table came from immunoSEQ multiplex PCR; TCRdb's copy has only in-frame clones and leaves some out. Found here are around 170,000 clones, 65% to 85% of them singletons; the top ten hold about 2.9%. As concerns this clone: Its target is unknown.

The chain couples TRBV7-8 to TRBJ1-1; D is undetermined. Material for sequencing was PBMCs. The clonotype originates from a woman aged 50 to 60 in good health and CMV-seropositive. The CDR3 DNA reads TGTGCCAGCAGCTTGGGCATGGGAGGGTATGTCAGTGAAGCTTTCTTT. It encodes CASSLGMGGYVSEAFF.